A selection of T cell receptor beta chains follows, all from one sample in a study of T cells in Graves' hyperthyroidism and ophthalmopathy. Each CDR3 protein is one row after TCRdb ran MiXCR on the multiplex PCR reads. The data contain under 130,000 distinct CDR3 sequences, about half of them seen just once; the ten biggest clones take up roughly 25%. The sequencing sample was made of blood. These receptors were taken from a man aged 35-49 years with Graves' hyperthyroidism. The conserved cysteine and the conserved F or W are not part of the CDR3 here. Clone sizes are given selectively: once, few, many, or a class where the clone is expanded.

>TRBV5-8|few
ASSFSYPGQGKGYT
>TRBV4-3|many
ASSLEPGYTDTQY
>TRBV27|few
ASSLSYGDTQY
>TRBV7-6|NA
ASSLAGGANEQF
>TRBV19|many
ASSPSDRGSYGYT
>TRBV7-3|NA
VSSLYPGVERDTQY
>TRBV2|NA
ASRYFHAAAWGYT
>TRBV9|once
ASSDWETPGSCGYT
>TRBV6-5|many
ASSLRGLYGYT
>TRBV6-1|NA
ASSDGQGGETQY
>TRBV28|many
ASSDPRTAGYT
>TRBV7-8|many
ASSPDSGEQY
>TRBV11-1|NA
ASSLVLEHNERF
>TRBV6-5|many
ASSSNYEQY
>TRBV7-2|NA
ASSLVPATEQY
>TRBV14|many
ASSGTSKNIQY
>TRBV29-1|many
SVYTGQALNEQF
>TRBV5-8|many
ASSLVQLEAF
>TRBV13|NA
ASSGPDGYGYT
>TRBV20-1|many
SARSGSAYEQY
>TRBV7-8|many
ASSLDRGWQETQY
>TRBV9|NA
ASSVGGGFGQPQHY
>TRBV29-1|NA
SPRVRVNYGYT
>TRBV24-1|many
ATRAGPNTEAF
>TRBV24-1|NA
ATSELRWNEQF
>TRBV15|once
ATGRDPGWTDTQY
>TRBV2|NA
ASAPMEGEGYT
>TRBV12-3/TRBV12-4|NA
ASSESGWTGELY
>TRBV6-1|many
ASTDGYYGYT
>TRBV20-1|many
SASRTSGGARETQY
>TRBV5-6|many
ASSLGPSGGPYNEQF
>TRBV20-1|many
SALRTSGSHYEQY
>TRBV7-9|NA
ASSHGDRGYGYT
>TRBV25-1|few
ASSPSGPLNEQF
>TRBV29-1|many
SVELGRSYGYT
>TRBV2|many
ASSDEDRDGQPQH
>TRBV20-1|many
SAKTGLTYEQY
>TRBV20-1|many
SASEGQPFSYGYT
>TRBV7-9|many
ASRLAGGDEQF
>TRBV20-1|many
SAGEGLETQY
>TRBV15|NA
ATSRGGQGLMRELF
>TRBV20-1|NA
SASPAGGLGEQY
>TRBV11-3|few
ASSLGGVEREFTGELF
>TRBV4-1|NA
ASSQTTTGGGQPQH
>TRBV10-1|NA
ASGLDRGSNQPQH
>TRBV28|many
ASSLASTYNEQF
>TRBV7-3|NA
ASSPRDRANTEAF
>TRBV5-1|NA
ASRLSRGGRGGEQY
>TRBV24-1|many
ATSAVTDSSGNTIY